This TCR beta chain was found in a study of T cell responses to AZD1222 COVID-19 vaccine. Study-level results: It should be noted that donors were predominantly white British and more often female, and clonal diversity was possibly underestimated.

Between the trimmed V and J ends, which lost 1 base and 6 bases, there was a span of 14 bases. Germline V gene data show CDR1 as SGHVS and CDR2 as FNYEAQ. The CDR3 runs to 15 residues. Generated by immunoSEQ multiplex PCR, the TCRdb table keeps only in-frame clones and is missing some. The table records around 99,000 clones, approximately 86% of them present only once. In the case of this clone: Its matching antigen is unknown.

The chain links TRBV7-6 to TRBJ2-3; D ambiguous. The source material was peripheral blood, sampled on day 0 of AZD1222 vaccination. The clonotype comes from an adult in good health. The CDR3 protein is CASSLERLVWDTQYF. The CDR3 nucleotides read TGTGCCAGCAGCTTAGAACGGCTAGTATGGGATACGCAGTATTTT.